The 3 T cell receptor beta chains given below trace back to one sample, sequenced in a study of T cells in Graves' hyperthyroidism and ophthalmopathy. Researchers took RNA transcripts and amplified the TCR beta CDR3 regions from them. Initially, a first-round RT-PCR of the TCR CDR3 employed the HTBI primer set. Using its own MiXCR run on the multiplex PCR reads, TCRdb lists one record per CDR3 protein. The table shows 400,000 to 550,000 distinct CDR3 sequences, with around a quarter occurring only once. Sequencing input: blood. All receptors come from a woman aged 30 to 39 with Graves' ophthalmopathy.

CDR3 DNA: TGTGCCAGCAGCTTGGGGCAGGGATCGTTTGGCTACACCTTC. Translating it yields CASSLGQGSFGYTF. The V gene is TRBV5-6, the J gene TRBJ1-2; a weak D match, TRBD1 (5 bases). The CDR3 runs 14 residues. In germline, CDR1 is SGHDT, CDR2 YYEEEE. Trimming stripped 0 bases from V and 7 bases from J, with 13 bases between.

This clonotype was recorded at least ten times. The V and J genes are TRBV10-3 and TRBJ1-6; D is unclear. This CDR3 contains 12 residues. The V end lost 0 bases, the J end lost 11 bases, and 5 bases lay between the germline ends. In germline, CDR1 is ENHRY, CDR2 SYGVKD. CDR3 protein: CAISESAAPLHF. The CDR3 coding sequence is TGTGCCATCAGTGAGTCGGCGGCACCCCTCCACTTT.

The chain is built from TRBV20-1 and TRBJ1-6; TRBD1 might be the D (5 bases). This CDR3 contains 16 residues. The germline V gene has CDR1 DFQATT and CDR2 SNEGSKA (reference sequence). V was shortened by 3 bases and J by 0 bases, with 12 bases between the two germline ends. The chain's CDR3 is CSARGRMSSYNSPLHF. Written as DNA, the CDR3 is TGCAGTGCTAGGGGGCGCATGAGCTCCTATAATTCACCCCTCCACTTT.